The source of this T cell receptor beta chain is a study of blood T cell repertoires in COVID-19 (dated by TCRdb to 2020 to 2022). About the study as a whole: Samples covering the acute and convalescent phases of COVID-19 were provided by collaborators in the United States, Italy and Spain. The prospective study material was composed of cDNA or gDNA derived from T cells, B-cell-depleted T cells, or PBMCs. Deeply sampled blood TCRbeta repertoires from subjects exposed to, actively infected with, or recovered from COVID-19 were included in the dataset. The repertoires were released in a freely available public database meant as a resource for research on the immune response to SARS-CoV-2. The samples were drawn from the first 160 participants of the ongoing ImmuneRACE study and from more than 1,000 subjects provided by 6 global collaborators. A de-identified subject ID, COVID-19 status, age in years and sex were almost always included in the sample metadata. HLA class I and class II types, where available, came from metadata supplied by the sample provider rather than from assay-based typing.

At the junction V is shortened by 4 bases and J by 2 bases, with 9 bases in between. CDR1 is given as KGHDR and CDR2 as SFDVKD, both from the germline V gene. The CDR3 has 14 amino acids, counting the end cysteine and phenylalanine. Kept here is only the CDR3 DNA, which spans 42 bases and is read in frame from base 1. The sample holds many counts of this clone. The specificity of this receptor is unknown. No quality values exist for individual bases; no much larger clone is one base distant. The collaborating institutions used their own protocols to collect whole blood in K2EDTA tubes. For TCRbeta analysis, collaborator samples were shipped as frozen whole blood, as isolated PBMCs, or as DNA extracted from either sample type. The immunoSEQ Assay, a bias-controlled multiplex PCR, was used to amplify TCRbeta CDR3 regions from genomic DNA. The source study handled its data this way. Nucleated cell counts per sample were estimated from amplification of reference gene primers within the assay. To quantify the absolute abundance of each unique TCRbeta CDR3 rearrangement, sequence reads were collapsed and filtered. For each sample, productive Simpson clonality was calculated by taking the square root of Simpson's diversity index across productive rearrangements. TCRdb mirrors the immuneACCESS table, restricted to in-frame sequences. Some clones are absent from its copies; in checked studies, under half trace to an unresolved V gene, and the reason for the others is unknown. That table gives V, J and clone size, and the DNA gave D and trimming. This sample comprises just under 350,000 clones, about 83% of them detected only once. 2.5% to 3% of the sample is held by the ten biggest clonotypes.

Overall results and qualifications from the work: The quantity of clinical and demographic metadata differed by source and by participant and was supplied without curation.

The receptor was isolated from a man aged 25 to 40 with active or convalescent COVID-19. Recombination connected TRBV24-1 to TRBJ2-3; the D gene lacks a confident call. The material sequenced was peripheral blood. The nucleotide sequence is given as TGTGCCACCAGTGAACAGTACCCCACAGATACGCAGTATTTT. This codes for CATSEQYPTDTQYF.